This T cell receptor beta chain derives from a study of blood T cell repertoires in COVID-19. Per the germline V gene, CDR1 is LGHNA and CDR2 is YSLEER. This CDR3 has 16 amino acids. V lost 5 bases and J lost 3; bases outside the gene matches: 8. Sequenced by immunoSEQ multiplex PCR; TCRdb stores in-frame clones only, minus some. The table includes under 150,000 clones, 80% to 85% detected once. The chain recombines TRBV4-3 with TRBJ1-4; 8 bases are a match to TRBD1. The sequence derives from a human donor in a cohort sampled during active COVID-19. Sequenced: peripheral blood. The CDR3 region has the DNA TGCGCCAGCAGCTACTTTTCGGGACAGGCTAATGAAAAACTGTTTTTT. Its translation: CASSYFSGQANEKLFF.